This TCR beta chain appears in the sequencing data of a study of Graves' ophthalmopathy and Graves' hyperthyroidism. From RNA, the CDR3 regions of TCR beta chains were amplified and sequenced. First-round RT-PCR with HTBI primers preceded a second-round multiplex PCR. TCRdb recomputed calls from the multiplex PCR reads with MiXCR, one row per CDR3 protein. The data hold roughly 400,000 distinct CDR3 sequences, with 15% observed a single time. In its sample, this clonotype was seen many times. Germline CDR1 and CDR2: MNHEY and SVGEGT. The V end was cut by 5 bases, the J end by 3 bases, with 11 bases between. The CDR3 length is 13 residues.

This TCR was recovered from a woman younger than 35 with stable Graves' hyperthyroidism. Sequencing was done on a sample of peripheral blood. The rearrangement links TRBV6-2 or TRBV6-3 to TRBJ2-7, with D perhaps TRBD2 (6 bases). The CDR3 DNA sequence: TGTGCCAGCAGTGCGGGACTCCACTACGAGCAGTACTTC. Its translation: CASSAGLHYEQYF.